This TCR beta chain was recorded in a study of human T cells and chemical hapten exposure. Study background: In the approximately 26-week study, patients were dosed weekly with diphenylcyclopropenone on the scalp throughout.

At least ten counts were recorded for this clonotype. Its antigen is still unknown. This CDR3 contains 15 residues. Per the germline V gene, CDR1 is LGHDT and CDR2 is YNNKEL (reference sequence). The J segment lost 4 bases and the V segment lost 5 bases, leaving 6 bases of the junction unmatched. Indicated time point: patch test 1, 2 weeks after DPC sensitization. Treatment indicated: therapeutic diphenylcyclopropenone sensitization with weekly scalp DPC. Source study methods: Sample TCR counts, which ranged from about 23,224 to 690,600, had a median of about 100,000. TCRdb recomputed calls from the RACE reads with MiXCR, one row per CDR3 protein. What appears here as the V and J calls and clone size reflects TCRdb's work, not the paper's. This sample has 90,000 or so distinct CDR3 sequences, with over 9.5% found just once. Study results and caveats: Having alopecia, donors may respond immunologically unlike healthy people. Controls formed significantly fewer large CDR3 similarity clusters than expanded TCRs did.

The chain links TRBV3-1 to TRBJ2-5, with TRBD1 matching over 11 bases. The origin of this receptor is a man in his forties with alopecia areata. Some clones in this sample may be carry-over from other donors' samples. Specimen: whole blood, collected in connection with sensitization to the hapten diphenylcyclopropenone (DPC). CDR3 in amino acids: CASSSGTGGVETQYF. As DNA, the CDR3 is TGTGCCAGCAGCTCCGGGACAGGGGGTGTAGAGACCCAGTACTTC.